One and the same sample provided the 18 T cell receptor beta chains below, sequenced in a study of blood T cell repertoires in COVID-19. Generated by immunoSEQ multiplex PCR, the TCRdb table keeps only in-frame clones and is missing some. Here the sample spans roughly 160,000 clones, around 82% being singletons. The sample taken for sequencing was PBMCs or T cells enriched from blood (not recorded which). Receptor source: a man aged 55 to 70 who had recovered from COVID-19.

This clone was counted only a few times. The rearrangement uses TRBV28 and TRBJ1-1; no firm D call. Germline values: CDR1 MDHEN, CDR2 SYDVKM. The length of the CDR3 is 13 residues. Between the trimmed V and J ends, which lost 4 bases and 0 bases, there was a span of 6 bases. CDR3 nucleotide sequence: TGTGCCAGCAGTTCCACAATGAACACTGAAGCTTTCTTT. The encoded protein is CASSSTMNTEAFF.

This rearrangement joins TRBV19 to TRBJ1-2; 7 bases match TRBD1. V was pared by 0 bases and J by 7 bases, with 5 bases of the junction left unmatched. Per the germline V gene, CDR1 is LNHDA and CDR2 is SQIVND (reference sequence). The CDR3 is made up of 14 amino acids. The CDR3 loop is CASSIETGVRGYTF. The CDR3 region has the DNA TGTGCCAGTAGTATAGAAACAGGGGTGCGTGGCTACACCTTC.

The V and J genes are TRBV7-2 and TRBJ1-2, with 7 nucleotides matching TRBD1. Losses at the gene ends were 1 base for V and 6 bases for J; bases not matched to a gene: 8. The V gene's germline CDR1 is SGHTA and CDR2 FQGNSA. The CDR3 extends over 15 amino acids. CDR3 DNA: TGTGCCAGCAGCTTAGGGCAGGGACAGCGTAATGGCTACACCTTC. Translated, it gives CASSLGQGQRNGYTF.

This clone was seen more than once but under ten times. This chain uses TRBV6-4 with TRBJ2-7, with D possibly being TRBD2 (7 bases). Germline V gene data show CDR1 as MRHNA and CDR2 as SNTAGT. The CDR3 is 15 amino acids. V was pared by 6 bases and J by 5 bases, with 20 bases between. The chain's CDR3 is CASSPRGAAFDEQYF. As DNA, the CDR3 is TGTGCCAGCAGCCCACGGGGGGCTGCGTTCGACGAGCAGTACTTC.

V usage is TRBV5-1 and J usage is TRBJ2-1; the match to TRBD2 covers 12 bases. V shed 4 bases, J shed 8 bases, and the junction held 10 bases outside the gene matches. Germline CDR1 and CDR2: SGHRS and YFSETQ. The CDR3 is 16 amino acids. For the CDR3, the DNA is TGCGCCAGCAGCCTAAGGACTAGCGGGACTACATATGAGCAGTTCTTC. Translated: CASSLRTSGTTYEQFF.

The rearrangement joins TRBV27 to TRBJ1-2; D is unresolved. V was pared by 4 bases and J by 4 bases, with 19 bases between. CDR1 MNHEY and CDR2 SMNVEV come from the germline V gene (reference sequence). This CDR3 region has 16 residues. CDR3 nucleotides: TGTGCCAGCAGTTCCCGTCAGGTTATCACTGGCTATGGCTACACCTTC. Protein product: CASSSRQVITGYGYTF.

The rearrangement uses TRBV4-1 and TRBJ1-1; D is ambiguous. Germline V gene lookup returns CDR1 MGHRA and CDR2 YSYEKL. The CDR3 is 16 amino acids. The germline V and J ends were trimmed by 5 bases and 3 bases, with 19 bases remaining between them. The CDR3 here is CASSALGMMGYTEAFF. The CDR3 DNA sequence: TGCGCCAGCAGCGCTCTAGGTATGATGGGTTACACTGAAGCTTTCTTT.

This chain joins TRBV7-9 and TRBJ1-5; no clear D gene. Germline V gene data show CDR1 as SEHNR and CDR2 as FQNEAQ (reference sequence). V dropped 2 bases and J dropped 5 bases, with 4 bases sitting between them. The CDR3 has 12 residues. CDR3 protein: CASSLQDQPQHF. The CDR3 DNA reads as TGTGCCAGCAGCTTACAGGATCAGCCCCAGCATTTT. Drawing the rest from reference TRBV7-9 and TRBJ1-5, the complete variable domain is DTGVSQNPRHKITKRGQNVTFRCDPISEHNRLYWYRQTLGQGPEFLTYFQNEAQLEKSRLLSDRFSAERPKGSFSTLEIQRTEQGDSAMYLCASSLQDQPQHFGDGTRLSIL.

This chain connects TRBV2 to TRBJ2-5; 8 bases align to TRBD1. Germline CDR1 and CDR2: SNHLY and FYNNEI. With 5 bases clipped from V and 2 bases from J, the junction kept 7 bases outside the gene matches. The CDR3 sequence is 15 residues long. The CDR3 nucleotides are TGTGCCAGCAGTACTGGACAGGGACCGCAAGAGACCCAGTACTTC. This gives the protein CASSTGQGPQETQYF.

The V and J genes are TRBV5-1 and TRBJ1-5; 7 bases are shared with TRBD1. This CDR3 is built from 15 residues. Germline values: CDR1 SGHRS, CDR2 YFSETQ. J gave up 3 bases and V 0 bases, and 3 bases lay outside the gene matches. The CDR3 is CASSLGDSFNQPQHF. The DNA for the CDR3 is TGCGCCAGCAGCTTGGGGGACAGTTTCAATCAGCCCCAGCATTTT.

The chain joins TRBV6-5 to TRBJ1-4; possible D gene TRBD1, 6 bases. The germline V and J ends were trimmed by 6 bases and 4 bases, with 12 bases remaining between them. This CDR3 spans 14 amino acids. Germline V gives CDR1 MNHEY, CDR2 SVGAGI. This CDR3 reads CASSPRGGNEKLFF. CDR3 coding DNA: TGTGCCAGCAGCCCGAGGGGGGGTAATGAAAAACTGTTTTTT.

This clone occurred once. The sample has other DNA sequences that encode this CDR3 too. The rearrangement links TRBV5-1 to TRBJ1-1; 9 bases fit TRBD1. CDR3 length equals 15 residues. The junction had 5 bases not matched to a gene; V was cut back by 4 bases and J by 1 base. The germline gives CDR1 SGHRS, CDR2 YFSETQ. The DNA for the CDR3 is TGCGCCAGCAGCCCTAGGACAGGGGAGAACACTGAAGCTTTCTTT. Residues: CASSPRTGENTEAFF.

The rearrangement uses TRBV4-1 and TRBJ1-1; D is possibly TRBD1 (5 bases). V was trimmed by 3 bases and J by 12 bases, leaving 23 bases between them. The CDR3 length is 15 residues. Germline loops: CDR1 MGHRA, CDR2 YSYEKL. This chain's CDR3 is CASSQGLGSPTGTFF. CDR3 coding DNA: TGCGCCAGCAGCCAGGGACTCGGGAGCCCGACCGGAACTTTCTTT.

The V and J genes are TRBV28 and TRBJ2-7, with D unclear. Trimming cost V 9 bases and J 2 bases, with 11 bases left between them. CDR1 MDHEN and CDR2 SYDVKM come from the germline V gene. There are 12 residues in the CDR3. The CDR3 nucleotides are TGTGCCAGTCTAGGTAGCACCTACGAGCAGTACTTC. Its translation is CASLGSTYEQYF.

The chain uses TRBV27 and TRBJ2-7, with 13 bases that match TRBD2. Per the germline V gene, CDR1 is MNHEY and CDR2 is SMNVEV (reference sequence). The trim removed 10 bases at V and 2 bases at J, leaving 11 bases unmatched. This CDR3 has 16 amino acids. CDR3 DNA sequence: TGTGCCACCGCTCGGACTAGCGGGAGTCTTCCCTACGAGCAGTACTTC. It yields the protein CATARTSGSLPYEQYF.

The V gene is TRBV9, the J gene TRBJ1-1; no firm D call. The V and J ends lost 0 bases and 0 bases respectively, with 9 bases between them. This CDR3 is built from 15 residues. CDR1 is SGDLS, CDR2 YYNGEE, per germline. The CDR3 protein is CASSVVVGVNTEAFF. CDR3 nucleotide sequence: TGTGCCAGCAGCGTAGTTGTGGGCGTGAACACTGAAGCTTTCTTT.

The genes are TRBV7-3 and TRBJ2-1; perhaps TRBD2 as D (5 bases). The CDR3 loop spans 12 amino acids. Trimming removed 5 bases at V and 4 bases at J, with 6 bases between. Germline V gene lookup returns CDR1 SGHTA and CDR2 FQGTGA. CDR3 coding DNA: TGTGCCAGCAGCCCGGGATACAATGAGCAGTTCTTC. Translation: CASSPGYNEQFF.

For the CDR3, the DNA is TGTGCCAGCAACAGTTACACCGGGGAGCTGTTTTTT. Its translation is CASNSYTGELFF. The chain employs TRBV7-2 and TRBJ2-2; D gene unclear. The CDR3 covers 12 residues. CDR1 is SGHTA and CDR2 is FQGNSA in the germline V gene. Trimming stripped 7 bases from V and 3 bases from J, with 6 bases between. Full variable domain (missing parts from reference TRBV7-2 and TRBJ2-2): GAGVSQSPSNKVTEKGKDVELRCDPISGHTALYWYRQSLGQGLEFLIYFQGNSAPDKSGLPSDRFSAERTGGSVSTLTIQRTQQEDSAVYLCASNSYTGELFFGEGSRLTVL.